The 5 T cell receptor beta chains given below trace back to one sample, sequenced in a study of blood T cell repertoires in COVID-19. Data came from immunoSEQ multiplex PCR; TCRdb stores just in-frame clones and leaves some out. This repertoire shows over 60,000 clones, about four fifths found once; its top ten account for roughly a sixth. The specimen was peripheral blood. The receptors stem from a human donor in a cohort sampled during active COVID-19.

The J gene is TRBJ2-7, the V gene TRBV6-5, with D perhaps matching TRBD1 (6 bases). Trimming removed 4 bases at V and 1 base at J, with 11 bases between. From germline, CDR1 is MNHEY and CDR2 SVGAGI. This CDR3 contains 14 residues. CDR3 bases: TGTGCCAGCAGTTTAACAGGGCTTTCCTACGAGCAGTACTTC. Translating it yields CASSLTGLSYEQYF.

This clone showed up just a few times. The gene calls are TRBV12-3 or TRBV12-4 and TRBJ1-2; 8 nucleotides agree with TRBD1. Trimming took 8 bases from V and 7 from J; bases not matched to a gene: 9. CDR3 length: 13 residues. CDR3 nucleotides: TGTGCCAGCTCCCGACAGGGGCTTAGTGGCTACACCTTC. It yields the protein CASSRQGLSGYTF.

The chain links TRBV7-8 to TRBJ1-1; the D gene is possibly TRBD1 (5 bases). This CDR3 contains 14 residues. Germline V CDR1 and CDR2: SGHVS, FQNEAQ. Trimming took off 6 bases at V and 4 bases at J, with 15 bases between the two ends. The CDR3 here is CASRRDPGGTEAFF. CDR3 nucleotide sequence: TGTGCCAGCAGACGAGACCCCGGGGGCACTGAAGCTTTCTTT.

V gene TRBV24-1 combines with J gene TRBJ2-7; maybe TRBD2 (7 bases). Germline assignment: CDR1 KGHDR and CDR2 SFDVKD. The CDR3 runs to 14 residues. Trimming removed 5 bases from V and 6 bases from J, with 16 bases in between. The CDR3 sequence is CATSVRIRGAEQYF. In DNA form, the CDR3 reads TGTGCCACCAGTGTGAGGATACGGGGGGCCGAGCAGTACTTC.

With regard to this clone: A junction boundary mismatches the germline segment, possibly from a read error. The CDR3 region has the DNA TGTGCTAGCAGCCACCGGAGGGGCGATTCGGGGTCTTGGGAAGAGGAAGAGACCCAGTACTTC. It codes for CASSHRRGDSGSWEEEETQYF. The gene calls are TRBV7-7 and TRBJ2-5; D is perhaps TRBD2 (6 bases). The CDR3 is made up of 21 amino acids. The germline CDR1 and CDR2 sequences are SSHAT and FNYEAQ (reference sequence).